The 3 T cell receptor beta chains listed next were all sequenced from one sample in a study of blood T cell repertoires in COVID-19. TCRdb keeps only in-frame clones here, not all; method: immunoSEQ multiplex PCR. The repertoire holds some 400,000 clones, around 87% seen once, with 1% to 1.5% in the top ten. The source material was PBMCs or T cells enriched from blood (not recorded which). These receptors were taken from a young man who had recovered from COVID-19.

This rearrangement joins TRBV7-9 to TRBJ2-1; possibly TRBD1 for D (5 bases). Trimming shortened V by 5 bases and J by 9 bases, and 11 bases separated the two germline ends. The CDR3 loop spans 12 amino acids. Germline V gene lookup returns CDR1 SEHNR and CDR2 FQNEAQ (reference sequence). The CDR3 DNA is TGTGCCAGCAGCCCCCAGGGCCTTGAGCAGTTCTTC. This gives the protein CASSPQGLEQFF. Drawing the rest from reference TRBV7-9 and TRBJ2-1, the complete variable domain is DTGVSQNPRHKITKRGQNVTFRCDPISEHNRLYWYRQTLGQGPEFLTYFQNEAQLEKSRLLSDRFSAERPKGSFSTLEIQRTEQGDSAMYLCASSPQGLEQFFGPGTRLTVL.

The rearrangement joins TRBV1 to TRBJ1-3; the D call in the table, TRBD1, was not verified against the DNA. TRBV1 is labeled a pseudogene. The CDR3 length is 19 residues. The CDR3 spells CTSSQDRGKRAQGGNTIYF. The CDR3 DNA sequence: TGCACCAGCAGCCAAGATAGGGGGAAACGGGCCCAAGGTGGAAACACCATATATTTT.

The chain uses TRBV10-3 and TRBJ1-4; D not resolved. CDR1 ENHRY and CDR2 SYGVKD come from the germline V gene. The CDR3 has 14 amino acids. V lost 7 bases and J lost 0, with 9 bases in between. The CDR3 sequence: CAINDPATNEKLFF. In DNA form, the CDR3 reads TGTGCCATCAATGACCCAGCAACTAATGAAAAACTGTTTTTT.